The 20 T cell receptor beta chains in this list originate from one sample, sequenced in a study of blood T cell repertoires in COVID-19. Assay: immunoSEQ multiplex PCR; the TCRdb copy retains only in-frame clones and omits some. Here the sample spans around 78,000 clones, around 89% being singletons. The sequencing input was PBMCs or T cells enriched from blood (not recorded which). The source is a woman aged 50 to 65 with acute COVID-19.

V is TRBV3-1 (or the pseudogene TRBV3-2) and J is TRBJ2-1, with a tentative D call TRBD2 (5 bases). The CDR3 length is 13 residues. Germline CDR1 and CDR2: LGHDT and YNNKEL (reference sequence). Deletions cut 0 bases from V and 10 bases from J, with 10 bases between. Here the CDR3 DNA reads TGTGCCAGCAGCCAAGAGGGTCCGGGGGAGCAGTTCTTC. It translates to CASSQEGPGEQFF.

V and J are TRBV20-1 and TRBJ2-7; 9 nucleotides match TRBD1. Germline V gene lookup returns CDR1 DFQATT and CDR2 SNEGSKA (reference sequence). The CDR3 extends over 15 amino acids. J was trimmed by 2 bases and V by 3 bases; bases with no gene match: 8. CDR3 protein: CSASDSGTGTYEQYF. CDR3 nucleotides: TGCAGTGCTAGTGATTCCGGGACAGGGACCTACGAGCAGTACTTC.

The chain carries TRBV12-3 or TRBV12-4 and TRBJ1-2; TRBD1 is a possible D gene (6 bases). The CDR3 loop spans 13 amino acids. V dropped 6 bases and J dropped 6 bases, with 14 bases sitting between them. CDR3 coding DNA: TGTGCCAGCAGGCTACAGGGCGAGGATGGCTACACCTTC. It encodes CASRLQGEDGYTF.

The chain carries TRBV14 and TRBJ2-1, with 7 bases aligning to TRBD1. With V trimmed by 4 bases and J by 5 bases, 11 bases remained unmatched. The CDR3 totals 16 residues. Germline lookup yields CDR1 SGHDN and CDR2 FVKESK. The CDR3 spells CASSPPGRGIDNEQFF. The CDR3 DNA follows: TGTGCCAGCAGCCCCCCAGGCAGGGGGATTGACAATGAGCAGTTCTTC.

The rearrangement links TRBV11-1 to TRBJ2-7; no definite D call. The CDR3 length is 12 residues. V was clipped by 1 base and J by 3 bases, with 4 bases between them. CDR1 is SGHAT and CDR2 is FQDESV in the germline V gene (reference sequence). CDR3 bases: TGTGCCAGCAGCTTAGGAGACTACGAGCAGTACTTC. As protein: CASSLGDYEQYF.

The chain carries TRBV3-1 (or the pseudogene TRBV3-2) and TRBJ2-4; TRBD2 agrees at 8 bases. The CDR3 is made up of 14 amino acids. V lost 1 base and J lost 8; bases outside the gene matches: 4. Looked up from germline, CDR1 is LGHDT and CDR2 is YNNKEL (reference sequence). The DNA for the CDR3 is TGTGCCAGCAGCCAAGGAAGGCGGGGGGACATTCAGTACTTC. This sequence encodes CASSQGRRGDIQYF.

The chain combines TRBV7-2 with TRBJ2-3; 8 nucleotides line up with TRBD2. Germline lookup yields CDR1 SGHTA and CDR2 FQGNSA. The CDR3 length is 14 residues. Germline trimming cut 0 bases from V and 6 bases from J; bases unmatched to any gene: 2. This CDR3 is CASSLAAGVDTQYF. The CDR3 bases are TGTGCCAGCAGCTTAGCAGCGGGAGTGGATACGCAGTATTTT.

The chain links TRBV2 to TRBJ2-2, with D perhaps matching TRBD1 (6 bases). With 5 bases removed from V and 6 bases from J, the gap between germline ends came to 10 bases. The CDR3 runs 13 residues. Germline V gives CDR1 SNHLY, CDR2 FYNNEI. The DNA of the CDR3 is TGTGCCAGCAGTACAGGGTTGGCCGGGGAGCTGTTTTTT. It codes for CASSTGLAGELFF.

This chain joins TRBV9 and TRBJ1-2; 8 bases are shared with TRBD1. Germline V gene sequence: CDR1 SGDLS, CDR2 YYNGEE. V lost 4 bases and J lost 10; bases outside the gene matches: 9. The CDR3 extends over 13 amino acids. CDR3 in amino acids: CASSPSTGVVYTF. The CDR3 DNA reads TGTGCCAGCAGCCCTTCGACAGGGGTTGTCTACACCTTC.

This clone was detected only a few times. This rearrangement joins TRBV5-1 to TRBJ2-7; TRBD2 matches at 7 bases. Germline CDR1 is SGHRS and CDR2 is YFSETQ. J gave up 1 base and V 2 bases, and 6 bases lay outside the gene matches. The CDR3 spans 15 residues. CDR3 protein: CASSFGRAGSYEQYF. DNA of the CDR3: TGCGCCAGCAGCTTCGGTCGAGCGGGGTCCTACGAGCAGTACTTC.

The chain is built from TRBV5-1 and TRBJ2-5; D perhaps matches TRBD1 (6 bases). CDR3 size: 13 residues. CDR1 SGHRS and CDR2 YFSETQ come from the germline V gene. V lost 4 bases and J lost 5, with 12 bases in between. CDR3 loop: CASSQTGAETQYF. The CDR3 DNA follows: TGCGCCAGCAGCCAGACAGGAGCCGAGACCCAGTACTTC. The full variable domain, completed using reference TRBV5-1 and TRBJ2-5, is KAGVTQTPRYLIKTRGQQVTLSCSPISGHRSVSWYQQTPGQGLQFLFEYFSETQRNKGNFPGRFSGRQFSNSRSEMNVSTLELGDSALYLCASSQTGAETQYFGPGTRLLVL.

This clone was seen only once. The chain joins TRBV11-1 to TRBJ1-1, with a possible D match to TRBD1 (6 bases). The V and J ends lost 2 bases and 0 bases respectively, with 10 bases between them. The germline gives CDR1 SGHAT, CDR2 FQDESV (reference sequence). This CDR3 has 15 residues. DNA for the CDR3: TGTGCCAGCAGCTTATTTAGGGGGATGAACACTGAAGCTTTCTTT. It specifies CASSLFRGMNTEAFF.

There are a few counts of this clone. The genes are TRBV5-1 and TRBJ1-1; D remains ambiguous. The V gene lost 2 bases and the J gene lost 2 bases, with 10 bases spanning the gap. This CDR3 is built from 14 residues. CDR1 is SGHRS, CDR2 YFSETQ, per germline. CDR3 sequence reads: CASSLVEGNTEAFF. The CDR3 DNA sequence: TGCGCCAGCAGCTTAGTTGAGGGTAACACTGAAGCTTTCTTT.

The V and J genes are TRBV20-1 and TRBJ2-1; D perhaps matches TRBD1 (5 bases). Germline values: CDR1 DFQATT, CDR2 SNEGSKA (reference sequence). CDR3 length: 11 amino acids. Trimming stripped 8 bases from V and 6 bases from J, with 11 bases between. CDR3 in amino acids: CSQGQTNEQFF. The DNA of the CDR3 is TGCAGTCAGGGCCAAACCAATGAGCAGTTCTTC.

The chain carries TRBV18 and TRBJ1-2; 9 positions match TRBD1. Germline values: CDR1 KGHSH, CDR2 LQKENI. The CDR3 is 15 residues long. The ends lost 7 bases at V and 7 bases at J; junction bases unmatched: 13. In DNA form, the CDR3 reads TGTGCCAGCTTTTCCTACCGGGACAGGGAAGGTGGCTACACCTTC. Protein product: CASFSYRDREGGYTF. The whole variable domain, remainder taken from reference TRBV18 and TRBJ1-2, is NAGVMQNPRHLVRRRGQEARLRCSPMKGHSHVYWYRQLPEEGLKFMVYLQKENIIDESGMPKERFSAEFPKEGPSILRIQQVVRGDSAAYFCASFSYRDREGGYTFGSGTRLTVV.

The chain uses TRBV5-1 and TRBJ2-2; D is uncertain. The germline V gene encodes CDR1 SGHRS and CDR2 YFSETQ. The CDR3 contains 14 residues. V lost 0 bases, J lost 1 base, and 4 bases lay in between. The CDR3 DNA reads TGCGCCAGCAGCTTGGGACAGAACACCGGGGAGCTGTTTTTT. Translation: CASSLGQNTGELFF.

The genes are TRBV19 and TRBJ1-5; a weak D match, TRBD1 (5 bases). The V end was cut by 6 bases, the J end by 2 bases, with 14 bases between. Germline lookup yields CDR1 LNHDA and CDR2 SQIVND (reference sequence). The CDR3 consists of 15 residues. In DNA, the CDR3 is TGTGCCAGTAGCCCCTTCCAGGGCGGCAATCAGCCCCAGCATTTT. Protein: CASSPFQGGNQPQHF.

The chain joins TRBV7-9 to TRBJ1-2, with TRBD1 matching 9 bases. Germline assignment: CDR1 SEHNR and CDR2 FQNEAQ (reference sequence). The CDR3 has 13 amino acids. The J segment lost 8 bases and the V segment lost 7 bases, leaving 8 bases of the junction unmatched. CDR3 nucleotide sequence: TGTGCCAGCAATGGGGAGGACAGGGGAGGCTACACCTTC. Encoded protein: CASNGEDRGGYTF.

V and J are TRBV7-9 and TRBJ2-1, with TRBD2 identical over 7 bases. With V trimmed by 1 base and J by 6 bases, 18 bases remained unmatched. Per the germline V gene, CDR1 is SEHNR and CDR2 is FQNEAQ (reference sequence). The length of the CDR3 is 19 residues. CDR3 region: CASSLVRGVELPDSNEQFF. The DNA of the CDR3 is TGTGCCAGCAGCTTAGTCCGGGGGGTAGAGCTCCCCGACTCCAATGAGCAGTTCTTC. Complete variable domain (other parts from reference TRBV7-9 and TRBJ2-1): DTGVSQNPRHKITKRGQNVTFRCDPISEHNRLYWYRQTLGQGPEFLTYFQNEAQLEKSRLLSDRFSAERPKGSFSTLEIQRTEQGDSAMYLCASSLVRGVELPDSNEQFFGPGTRLTVL.

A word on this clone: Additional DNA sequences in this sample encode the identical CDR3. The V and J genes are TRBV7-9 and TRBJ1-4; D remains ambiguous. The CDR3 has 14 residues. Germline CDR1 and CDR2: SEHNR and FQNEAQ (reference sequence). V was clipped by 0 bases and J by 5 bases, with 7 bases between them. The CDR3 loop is CASSLAGGNEKLFF. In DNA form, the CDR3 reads TGTGCCAGCAGCTTAGCCGGAGGCAATGAAAAACTGTTTTTT.